What follows are 25 T cell receptor beta chains derived from one specimen sequenced in a study of blood T cell repertoires in COVID-19. TCRdb keeps only in-frame clones here, not all; method: immunoSEQ multiplex PCR. The sample contains 200,000 to 250,000 clones, about 85% of which appear only once. Sequencing input: PBMCs or T cells enriched from blood (not recorded which). These receptors were collected from a man aged 30 to 45 who had recovered from COVID-19.

V gene TRBV27 combines with J gene TRBJ1-1; D unresolved. Trimming removed 4 bases from V and 0 bases from J, with 6 bases in between. Germline V gives CDR1 MNHEY, CDR2 SMNVEV (reference sequence). CDR3 length equals 13 residues. The CDR3 nucleotides read TGTGCCAGCAGTTACAGCCTGAACACTGAAGCTTTCTTT. It codes for CASSYSLNTEAFF.

The CDR3 bases are TGTGCCAGCCGGGACACCAATCAGCCCCAGCATTTT. Its protein is CASRDTNQPQHF. This chain connects TRBV2 to TRBJ1-5, with D possibly being TRBD1 (6 bases). The CDR3 covers 12 residues. Germline-derived CDR1 and CDR2 are SNHLY and FYNNEI. The V and J ends lost 8 bases and 3 bases respectively, with 8 bases between them.

This chain uses TRBV4-1 with TRBJ2-5; the match to TRBD1 covers 9 bases. CDR1 and CDR2 (germline): MGHRA, YSYEKL. This CDR3 is built from 14 residues. J lost 3 bases, V lost 4 bases, and 3 bases had no gene match. The DNA for the CDR3 is TGCGCCAGCAGCCTAGGACAGGGGAAAGAGACCCAGTACTTC. Protein sequence: CASSLGQGKETQYF.

Here the CDR3 DNA reads TGTGCCAGTAGCCCCGACAGGGGGCAGGAAAAACTGTTTTTT. Protein sequence: CASSPDRGQEKLFF. This rearrangement joins TRBV19 to TRBJ1-4; 10 bases fit TRBD1. The V gene end was trimmed by 6 bases and the J gene end by 8 bases; junction bases not matched to a gene: 6. Germline loops: CDR1 LNHDA, CDR2 SQIVND (reference sequence). The length of the CDR3 is 14 residues.

V gene TRBV4-1 combines with J gene TRBJ1-5; 7 bases are shared with TRBD1. Germline assignment: CDR1 MGHRA and CDR2 YSYEKL. After removal of 1 base from V and 11 bases from J, the junction contained 14 bases not matched to a gene. This CDR3 has 16 amino acids. The CDR3 nucleotides read TGCGCCAGCAGCCAAGGGGGACAGCGAAATTTAATGGCCCAGCATTTT. It translates to CASSQGGQRNLMAQHF.

The J gene is TRBJ1-4, the V gene TRBV5-6; D is ambiguous. CDR3 length equals 14 residues. Trimming removed 2 bases from V and 10 bases from J, with 15 bases in between. The V gene's germline CDR1 is SGHDT and CDR2 YYEEEE. The CDR3 DNA reads as TGTGCCAGCAGCTTACGGGAGTCCCCAGGAAAACTGTTTTTT. Amino acids: CASSLRESPGKLFF.

This rearrangement joins TRBV27 to TRBJ2-5; tentative D call: TRBD2 (5 bases). Looked up from germline, CDR1 is MNHEY and CDR2 is SMNVEV (reference sequence). CDR3 length equals 13 residues. V dropped 8 bases and J dropped 5 bases, with 15 bases sitting between them. The CDR3 region has the DNA TGTGCCAGCGGATGGGGAGCGGTGGAGACCCAGTACTTC. It specifies CASGWGAVETQYF.

The chain joins TRBV7-9 to TRBJ1-2; D uncertain. The CDR3 runs to 11 residues. Trimming removed 10 bases at V and 8 bases at J, with 14 bases between. The germline V gene encodes CDR1 SEHNR and CDR2 FQNEAQ (reference sequence). CDR3 DNA sequence: TGTGCCATCGGCGGGGATTCCGGCTACACCTTC. This sequence encodes CAIGGDSGYTF.

V gene TRBV19 combines with J gene TRBJ2-1; 14 positions agree with TRBD2. Germline CDR1 LNHDA, CDR2 SQIVND (reference sequence). Trimming removed 7 bases from V and 0 bases from J; junction bases left unmatched: 11. This CDR3 region has 19 residues. The DNA of the CDR3 is TGTGCCAGTACCACTCTACGGACTAGCGGGAGGCACTCCTACAATGAGCAGTTCTTC. This translates into CASTTLRTSGRHSYNEQFF.

This chain connects TRBV28 to TRBJ1-1; D perhaps matches TRBD1 (5 bases). Germline CDR1 reads MDHEN; CDR2 reads SYDVKM. The CDR3 is 22 residues long. V was trimmed by 6 bases and J by 6 bases, leaving 41 bases between them. In nucleotides, the CDR3 is TGTGCCAGCAGCCGAGCGGGACGCTGGGGATCTTCGGATGTGGAAGTATTATCTGAAGCTTTCTTT. Translated, it gives CASSRAGRWGSSDVEVLSEAFF. The full variable domain, with the rest looked up from reference TRBV28 and TRBJ1-1, is DVKVTQSSRYLVKRTGEKVFLECVQDMDHENMFWYRQDPGLGLRLIYFSYDVKMKEKGDIPEGYSVSREKKERFSLILESASTNQTSMYLCASSRAGRWGSSDVEVLSEAFFGQGTRLTVV.

This clone was seen more than once but under ten times. This sequence joins TRBV19 and TRBJ2-3; TRBD2 matches at 8 bases. Germline CDR1 reads LNHDA; CDR2 reads SQIVND (reference sequence). The ends lost 7 bases at V and 2 bases at J; junction bases unmatched: 5. CDR3 length equals 14 residues. The CDR3 region has the DNA TGTGCCAGTAAAAGAGCGGGGGACACAGATACGCAGTATTTT. Translated, it gives CASKRAGDTDTQYF.

This clone was detected once. The chain employs TRBV7-8 and TRBJ1-1, with D perhaps matching TRBD1 (5 bases). This CDR3 region has 14 residues. Germline loops: CDR1 SGHVS, CDR2 FQNEAQ. Trimming removed 5 bases from V and 3 bases from J, with 13 bases in between. The CDR3 nucleotides are TGTGCCAGCAGCCCAGACAGATTAGACACTGAAGCTTTCTTT. It yields the protein CASSPDRLDTEAFF.

The chain recombines TRBV4-1 with TRBJ2-5; the match to TRBD2 covers 9 bases. This CDR3 is 19 amino acids long. CDR1 and CDR2 from the germline V gene are MGHRA and YSYEKL. After removal of 1 base from V and 0 bases from J, the junction contained 12 bases not matched to a gene. For the CDR3, the DNA is TGCGCCAGCAGCCAAGTAGCGGGCCTAGCGGGACCGTACCAAGAGACCCAGTACTTC. Encoded protein: CASSQVAGLAGPYQETQYF.

This clone was counted only a few times. V usage is TRBV19 and J usage is TRBJ1-2, with D perhaps TRBD1 (6 bases). There are 16 residues in the CDR3. Germline CDR1 LNHDA, CDR2 SQIVND (reference sequence). The ends were cut back, 0 bases at V and 5 bases at J, with 16 bases in the middle. The CDR3 protein is CASSIEETGDWYGYTF. In DNA, the CDR3 is TGTGCCAGTAGTATAGAGGAGACAGGTGATTGGTATGGCTACACCTTC.

The rearrangement links TRBV5-6 to TRBJ1-6; a possible D gene is TRBD1 (6 bases). CDR3 length: 18 amino acids. V dropped 1 base and J dropped 7 bases, with 21 bases sitting between them. Germline assignment: CDR1 SGHDT and CDR2 YYEEEE. This chain's CDR3 is CASSLRRTEPTLNSPLHF. The CDR3 bases are TGTGCCAGCAGCTTGCGGAGGACAGAACCTACTCTAAATTCACCCCTCCACTTT.

The rearrangement links TRBV7-7 to TRBJ2-1; 9 nucleotides agree with TRBD2. The CDR3 sequence is 15 residues long. The ends lost 3 bases at V and 8 bases at J; junction bases unmatched: 8. Germline V gives CDR1 SSHAT, CDR2 FNYEAQ (reference sequence). This CDR3 reads CASSFLAGVNYEQFF. DNA for the CDR3: TGTGCCAGCAGCTTTTTAGCGGGAGTAAACTATGAGCAGTTCTTC.

This clone was seen once. This chain joins TRBV7-3 and TRBJ2-4; D is undetermined. The CDR3 loop spans 14 amino acids. Germline loops: CDR1 SGHTA, CDR2 FQGTGA. Trimming shortened V by 6 bases and J by 0 bases, and 9 bases separated the two germline ends. The CDR3 loop is CASSSGSAKNIQYF. The CDR3 DNA reads as TGTGCCAGCAGTTCAGGTTCAGCCAAAAACATTCAGTACTTC.

The chain has TRBV27 and TRBJ2-1, with D perhaps matching TRBD2 (5 bases). This CDR3 is 17 amino acids long. Trimming cost V 5 bases and J 0 bases, with 17 bases left between them. CDR1 and CDR2 (germline): MNHEY, SMNVEV (reference sequence). DNA of the CDR3: TGTGCCAGCAGTCCCTCGAAACCGGGATACTCCTACAATGAGCAGTTCTTC. This gives the protein CASSPSKPGYSYNEQFF.

In regard to this clone: One junction end disagrees with the germline gene, perhaps due to a read error. V usage is TRBV5-1 and J usage is TRBJ1-4; 8 nucleotides line up with TRBD1. Looked up from germline, CDR1 is SGHRS and CDR2 is YFSETQ. The CDR3 is 14 residues long. The CDR3 DNA follows: TGCGCCAGCAGATTGGACAGGGTGGGTGAAAAACTGTTTTTT. Protein product: CASRLDRVGEKLFF.

This clone was seen many times. V and J are TRBV12-3 or TRBV12-4 and TRBJ1-3; D uncertain. The CDR3 is made up of 12 amino acids. Trimming pared 3 bases from V and 4 bases from J, leaving 4 bases between. This CDR3 is CASSFVGNTIYF. The DNA of the CDR3 is TGTGCCAGCAGTTTCGTGGGAAACACCATATATTTT.

V usage is TRBV27 and J usage is TRBJ2-7; 8 bases are a match to TRBD1. Germline-derived CDR1 and CDR2 are MNHEY and SMNVEV (reference sequence). Trimming cost V 6 bases and J 4 bases; bases outside gene matches: 8. The CDR3 runs to 14 residues. CDR3 nucleotides: TGTGCCAGCAGACGACAGGGGAGTCTTTACGAGCAGTACTTC. This translates into CASRRQGSLYEQYF.

This chain joins TRBV9 and TRBJ1-2, with D possibly being TRBD1 (6 bases). Deletions cut 3 bases from V and 4 bases from J, with 13 bases between. Germline CDR1 is SGDLS and CDR2 is YYNGEE. This CDR3 comprises 14 residues. The CDR3 DNA reads TGTGCCAGCAGCGCGCTGACAGGATCCTATGGCTACACCTTC. Its translation: CASSALTGSYGYTF.

This chain uses TRBV5-1 with TRBJ2-7; possible D gene TRBD1, 6 bases. V lost 5 bases to trimming and J lost 4 bases, with 13 bases between them. Germline V CDR1 and CDR2: SGHRS, YFSETQ. The length of the CDR3 is 13 residues. CDR3 sequence reads: CASRRGQLYEQYF. The CDR3 nucleotides read TGCGCCAGCAGGAGGGGACAATTGTACGAGCAGTACTTC.

As for this clone: Other DNA sequences from this sample encode an identical CDR3 as well. V is TRBV11-3 and J is TRBJ1-1; TRBD1 might be the D (5 bases). The CDR3 is 13 amino acids. Germline V lookup: CDR1 SGHNT, CDR2 YENEEA. V lost 0 bases and J 4 bases, leaving 6 bases between the germline ends. The chain's CDR3 is CASSLEGGTEAFF. Written as DNA, the CDR3 is TGTGCCAGCAGCTTAGAGGGGGGCACTGAAGCTTTCTTT.

The V gene is TRBV28, the J gene TRBJ2-7, with 8 bases matching TRBD2. Germline assignment: CDR1 MDHEN and CDR2 SYDVKM. The CDR3 is made up of 15 amino acids. V gave up 6 bases and J gave up 6 bases; unmatched junction bases: 13. The CDR3 sequence is CASSLLGREVPEQYF. Here the CDR3 DNA reads TGTGCCAGCAGCCTCCTGGGGCGGGAGGTCCCCGAGCAGTACTTC.